The 3 T cell receptor beta chains below were found in one sample sequenced in a study of shared clonotypes between healthy human individuals. Naivety among CD8 cells was defined by CD45RO negativity and positive CCR7 selection, thereby excluding terminally differentiated effector memory CD45RA+ cells. Here immunoSEQ multiplex PCR was the method, and the copy in TCRdb shows in-frame clones only, minus some. Found here are fewer than 850,000 clones, approximately 97% of them singletons; the top ten hold 0.2% to 0.25%. Material for sequencing was naive CD8+ T cells sorted from blood. The receptors here all came from a man aged 25 to 40 in good health.

V usage is TRBV9 and J usage is TRBJ2-7; D might be TRBD1 or TRBD2, each matching 5 bases. V was clipped by 3 bases and J by 7 bases, with 14 bases between them. Germline CDR1 is SGDLS and CDR2 is YYNGEE. This CDR3 is 13 amino acids long. The CDR3 spells CASSGEGTGEQYF. In nucleotides, the CDR3 is TGTGCCAGCAGCGGAGAGGGGACGGGGGAGCAGTACTTC.

The chain combines TRBV7-9 with TRBJ2-7, with no clear D. This CDR3 is 12 amino acids long. Germline values: CDR1 SEHNR, CDR2 FQNEAQ (reference sequence). The V gene lost 5 bases and the J gene lost 3 bases, with 8 bases spanning the gap. CDR3 loop: CASSRAHYEQYF. The CDR3 region has the DNA TGTGCCAGCAGCCGAGCTCACTACGAGCAGTACTTC.

V is TRBV27 and J is TRBJ2-7, with 9 positions matching TRBD2. The V segment lost 6 bases and the J segment 3 bases; nucleotides outside the gene matches: 3. The CDR3 is 13 amino acids. Germline CDR1 and CDR2: MNHEY and SMNVEV (reference sequence). CDR3 residues: CASRQTSGYEQYF. Here the CDR3 DNA reads TGTGCCAGCAGACAGACTAGCGGCTACGAGCAGTACTTC.